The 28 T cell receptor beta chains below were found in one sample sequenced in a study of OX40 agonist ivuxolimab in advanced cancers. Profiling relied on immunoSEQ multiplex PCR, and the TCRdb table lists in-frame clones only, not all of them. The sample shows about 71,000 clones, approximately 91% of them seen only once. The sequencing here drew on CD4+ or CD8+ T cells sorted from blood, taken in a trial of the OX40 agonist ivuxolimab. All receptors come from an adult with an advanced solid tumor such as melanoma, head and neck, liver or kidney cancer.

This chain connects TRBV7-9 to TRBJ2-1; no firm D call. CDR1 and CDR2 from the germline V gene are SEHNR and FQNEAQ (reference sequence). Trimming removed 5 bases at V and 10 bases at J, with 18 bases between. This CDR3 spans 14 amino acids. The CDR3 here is CASSPDSRSAEQFF. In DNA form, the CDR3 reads TGTGCCAGCAGCCCCGACTCGCGTTCAGCGGAGCAGTTCTTC.

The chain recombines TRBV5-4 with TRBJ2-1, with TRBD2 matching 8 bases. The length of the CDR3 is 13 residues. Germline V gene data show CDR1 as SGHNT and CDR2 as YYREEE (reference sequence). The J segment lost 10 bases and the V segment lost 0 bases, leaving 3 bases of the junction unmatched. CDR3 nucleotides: TGTGCCAGCAGCTTGGGAACTAGCGGCGAGCAGTTCTTC. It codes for CASSLGTSGEQFF.

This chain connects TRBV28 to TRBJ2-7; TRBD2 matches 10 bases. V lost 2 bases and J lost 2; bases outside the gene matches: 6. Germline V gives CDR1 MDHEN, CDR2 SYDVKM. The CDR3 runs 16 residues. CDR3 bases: TGTGCCAGCAGTTTAAGGGGGACTAGCGCTACCTACGAGCAGTACTTC. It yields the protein CASSLRGTSATYEQYF.

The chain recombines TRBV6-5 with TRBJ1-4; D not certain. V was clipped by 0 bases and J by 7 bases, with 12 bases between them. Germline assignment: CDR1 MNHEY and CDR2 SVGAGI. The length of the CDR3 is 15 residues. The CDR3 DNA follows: TGTGCCAGCAGTTACTCGGAGTTACTGCCTGAAAAACTGTTTTTT. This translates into CASSYSELLPEKLFF.

The CDR3 DNA sequence: TGCGCCAGCAGCCCCTCCCGGGGTGGCCAAGTGGGCTATGGCTACACCTTC. Protein: CASSPSRGGQVGYGYTF. The chain employs TRBV5-1 and TRBJ1-2; D gene uncertain. Germline CDR1 SGHRS, CDR2 YFSETQ. This CDR3 spans 17 amino acids. V lost 4 bases and J 4 bases, leaving 23 bases between the germline ends.

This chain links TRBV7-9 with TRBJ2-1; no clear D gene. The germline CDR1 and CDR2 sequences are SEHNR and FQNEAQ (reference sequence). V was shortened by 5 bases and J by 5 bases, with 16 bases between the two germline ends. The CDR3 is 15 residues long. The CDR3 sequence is CASSLLKGRDNEQFF. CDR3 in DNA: TGTGCCAGCAGCCTCCTGAAGGGTCGGGACAATGAGCAGTTCTTC.

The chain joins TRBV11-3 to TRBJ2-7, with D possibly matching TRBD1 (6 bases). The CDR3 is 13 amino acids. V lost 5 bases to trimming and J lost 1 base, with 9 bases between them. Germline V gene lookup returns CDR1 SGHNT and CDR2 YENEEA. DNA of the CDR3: TGTGCCAGCAGCGCAAGGGGGTCCTACGAGCAGTACTTC. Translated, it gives CASSARGSYEQYF. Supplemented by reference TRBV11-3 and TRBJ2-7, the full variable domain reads EAGVVQSPRYKIIEKKQPVAFWCNPISGHNTLYWYLQNLGQGPELLIRYENEEAVDDSQLPKDRFSAERLKGVDSTLKIQPAELGDSAVYLCASSARGSYEQYFGPGTRLTVT.

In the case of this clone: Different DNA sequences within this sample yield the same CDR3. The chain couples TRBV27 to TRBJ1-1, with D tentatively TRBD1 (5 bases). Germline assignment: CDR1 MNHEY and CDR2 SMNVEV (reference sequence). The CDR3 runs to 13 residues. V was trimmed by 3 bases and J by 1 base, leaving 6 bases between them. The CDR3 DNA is TGTGCCAGCAGTTTGGGGGGGAACACTGAAGCTTTCTTT. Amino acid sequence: CASSLGGNTEAFF.

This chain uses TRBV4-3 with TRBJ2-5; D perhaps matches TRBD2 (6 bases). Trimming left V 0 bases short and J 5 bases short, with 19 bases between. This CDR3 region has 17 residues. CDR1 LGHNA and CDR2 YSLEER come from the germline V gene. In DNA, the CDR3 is TGCGCCAGCAGCCAAGAGTGGGGCGGGGAGGAGTGGGAGACCCAGTACTTC. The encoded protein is CASSQEWGGEEWETQYF.

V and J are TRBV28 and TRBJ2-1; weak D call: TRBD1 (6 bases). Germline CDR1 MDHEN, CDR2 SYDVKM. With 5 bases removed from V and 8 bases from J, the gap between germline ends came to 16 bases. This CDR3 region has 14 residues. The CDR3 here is CASSPPMGADEQFF. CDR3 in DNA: TGTGCCAGCAGTCCCCCAATGGGGGCCGATGAGCAGTTCTTC. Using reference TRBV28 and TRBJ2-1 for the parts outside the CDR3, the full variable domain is DVKVTQSSRYLVKRTGEKVFLECVQDMDHENMFWYRQDPGLGLRLIYFSYDVKMKEKGDIPEGYSVSREKKERFSLILESASTNQTSMYLCASSPPMGADEQFFGPGTRLTVL.

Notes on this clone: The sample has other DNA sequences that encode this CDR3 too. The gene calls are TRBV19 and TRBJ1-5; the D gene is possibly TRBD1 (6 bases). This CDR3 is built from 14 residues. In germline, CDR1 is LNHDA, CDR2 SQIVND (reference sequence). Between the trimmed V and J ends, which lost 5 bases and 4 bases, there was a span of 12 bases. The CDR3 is CASSLYRDNQPQHF. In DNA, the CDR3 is TGTGCCAGTAGTTTATACAGGGATAATCAGCCCCAGCATTTT.

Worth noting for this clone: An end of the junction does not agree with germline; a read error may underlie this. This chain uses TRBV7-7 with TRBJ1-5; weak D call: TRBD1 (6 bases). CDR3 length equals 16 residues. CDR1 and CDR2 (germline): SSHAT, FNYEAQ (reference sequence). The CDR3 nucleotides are TGTGCTAGCAGCTCTATAGGGGGTTTGGACAATCAGCCCCAGCATTTT. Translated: CASSSIGGLDNQPQHF. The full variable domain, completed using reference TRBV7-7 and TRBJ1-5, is GAGVSQSPRYKVTKRGQDVTLRCDPISSHATLYWYQQALGQGPEFLTYFNYEAQPDKSGLPSDRFSAERPEGSISTLTIQRTEQRDSAMYRCASSSIGGLDNQPQHFGDGTRLSIL.

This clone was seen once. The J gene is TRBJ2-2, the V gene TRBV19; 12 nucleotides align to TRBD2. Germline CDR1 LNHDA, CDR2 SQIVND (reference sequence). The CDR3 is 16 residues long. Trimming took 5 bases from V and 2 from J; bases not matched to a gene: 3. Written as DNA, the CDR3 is TGTGCCAGTAGTTCCGGACTAGCGGGAAACACCGGGGAGCTGTTTTTT. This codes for CASSSGLAGNTGELFF.

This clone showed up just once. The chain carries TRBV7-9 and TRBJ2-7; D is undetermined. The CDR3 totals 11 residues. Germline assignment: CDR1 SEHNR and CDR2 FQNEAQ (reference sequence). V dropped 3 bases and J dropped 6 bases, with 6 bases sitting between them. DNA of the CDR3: TGTGCCAGCAGCTTTACCAGCGAGCAGTACTTC. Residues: CASSFTSEQYF.

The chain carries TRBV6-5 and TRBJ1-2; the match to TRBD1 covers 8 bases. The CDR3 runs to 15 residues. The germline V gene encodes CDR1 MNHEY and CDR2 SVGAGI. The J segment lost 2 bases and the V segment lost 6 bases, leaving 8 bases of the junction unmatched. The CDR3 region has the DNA TGTGCCAGCAGAGTACGGACAGGGTCGAACTATGGCTACACCTTC. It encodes CASRVRTGSNYGYTF.

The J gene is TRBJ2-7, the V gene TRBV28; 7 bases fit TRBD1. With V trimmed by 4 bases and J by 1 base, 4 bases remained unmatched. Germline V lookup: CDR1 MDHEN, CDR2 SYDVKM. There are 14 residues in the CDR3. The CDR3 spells CASSWQGESYEQYF. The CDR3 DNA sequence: TGTGCCAGCAGTTGGCAGGGGGAATCCTACGAGCAGTACTTC.

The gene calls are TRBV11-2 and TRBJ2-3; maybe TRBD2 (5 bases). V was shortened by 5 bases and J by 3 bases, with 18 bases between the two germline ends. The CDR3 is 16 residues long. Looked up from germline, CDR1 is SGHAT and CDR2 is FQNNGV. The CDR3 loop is CASSLYRESNTDTQYF. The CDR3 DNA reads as TGTGCCAGCAGCCTGTACCGGGAAAGCAATACAGATACGCAGTATTTT.

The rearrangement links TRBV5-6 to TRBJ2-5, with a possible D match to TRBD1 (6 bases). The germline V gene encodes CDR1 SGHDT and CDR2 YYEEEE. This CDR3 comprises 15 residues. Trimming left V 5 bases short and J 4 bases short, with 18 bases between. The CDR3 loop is CASRLAGAGRETQYF. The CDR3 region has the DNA TGTGCCAGCAGACTGGCAGGGGCGGGTCGAGAGACCCAGTACTTC.

CDR3 residues: CASSLARGGQADNEQFF. The CDR3 DNA reads TGTGCCAGCAGCTTAGCGCGAGGGGGACAGGCGGACAATGAGCAGTTCTTC. The chain employs TRBV7-9 and TRBJ2-1; 8 bases are shared with TRBD1. The CDR3 extends over 17 amino acids. Germline values: CDR1 SEHNR, CDR2 FQNEAQ (reference sequence). J gave up 5 bases and V 0 bases, and 9 bases lay outside the gene matches.

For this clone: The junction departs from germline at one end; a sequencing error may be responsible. This chain's CDR3 is CAWSVQGYSIGMNTEVFF. The CDR3 DNA is TGTGCCTGGAGTGTACAGGGATATAGTATCGGGATGAACACTGAAGTTTTCTTT. The chain is built from TRBV30 and TRBJ1-1; possibly TRBD1 for D (6 bases). The CDR3 has 18 residues. The germline CDR1 and CDR2 sequences are GTSNPN and SVGIG (reference sequence).

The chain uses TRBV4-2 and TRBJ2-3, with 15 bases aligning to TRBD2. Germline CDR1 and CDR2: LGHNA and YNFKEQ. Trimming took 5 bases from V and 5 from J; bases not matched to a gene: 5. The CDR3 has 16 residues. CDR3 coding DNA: TGTGCCAGCAGCTCGGGACTAGCGGGAGGAGGAGATACGCAGTATTTT. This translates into CASSSGLAGGGDTQYF.

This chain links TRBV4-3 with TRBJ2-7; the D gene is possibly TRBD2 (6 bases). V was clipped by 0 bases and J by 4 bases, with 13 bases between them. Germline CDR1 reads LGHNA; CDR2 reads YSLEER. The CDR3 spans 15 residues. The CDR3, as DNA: TGCGCCAGCAGCCAAGATGGGGAGGCAGGTTACGAGCAGTACTTC. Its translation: CASSQDGEAGYEQYF.

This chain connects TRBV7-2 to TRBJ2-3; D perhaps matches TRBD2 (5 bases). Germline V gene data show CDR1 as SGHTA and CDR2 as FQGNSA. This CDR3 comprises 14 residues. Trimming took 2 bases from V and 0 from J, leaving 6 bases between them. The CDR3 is CASSLIASTDTQYF. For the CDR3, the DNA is TGTGCCAGCAGCTTAATAGCGAGCACAGATACGCAGTATTTT. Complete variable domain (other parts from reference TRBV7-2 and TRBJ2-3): GAGVSQSPSNKVTEKGKDVELRCDPISGHTALYWYRQSLGQGLEFLIYFQGNSAPDKSGLPSDRFSAERTGGSVSTLTIQRTQQEDSAVYLCASSLIASTDTQYFGPGTRLTVL.

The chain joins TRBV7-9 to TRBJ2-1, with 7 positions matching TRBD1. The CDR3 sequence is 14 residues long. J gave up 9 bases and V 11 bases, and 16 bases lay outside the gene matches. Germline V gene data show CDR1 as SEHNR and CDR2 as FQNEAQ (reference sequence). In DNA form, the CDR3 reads TGTGCCTCATCAGGGGGAGCCCCGGGTGGTGAGCAGTTCTTC. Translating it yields CASSGGAPGGEQFF.

This CDR3 reads CASSIGAGLNNEQFF. The CDR3 DNA sequence: TGTGCCAGTAGTATAGGGGCCGGACTTAACAATGAGCAGTTCTTC. This chain uses TRBV19 with TRBJ2-1, with D perhaps TRBD2 (5 bases). Germline CDR1 is LNHDA and CDR2 is SQIVND (reference sequence). V shed 1 base and J shed 5 bases, with 12 bases lying between them. The CDR3 is 15 residues long.

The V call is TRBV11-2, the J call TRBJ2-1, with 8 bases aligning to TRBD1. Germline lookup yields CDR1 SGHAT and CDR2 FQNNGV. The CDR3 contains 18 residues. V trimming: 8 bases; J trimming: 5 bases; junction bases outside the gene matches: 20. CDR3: CASRSIHAGQGNHNEQFF. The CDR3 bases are TGTGCCAGCCGCTCGATCCATGCCGGACAGGGTAATCACAATGAGCAGTTCTTC.

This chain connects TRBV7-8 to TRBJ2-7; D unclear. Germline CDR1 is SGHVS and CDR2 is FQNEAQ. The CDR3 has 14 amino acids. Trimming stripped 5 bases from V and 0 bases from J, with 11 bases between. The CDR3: CASSQASLSYEQYF. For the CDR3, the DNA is TGTGCCAGCAGCCAGGCTTCACTCTCCTACGAGCAGTACTTC.

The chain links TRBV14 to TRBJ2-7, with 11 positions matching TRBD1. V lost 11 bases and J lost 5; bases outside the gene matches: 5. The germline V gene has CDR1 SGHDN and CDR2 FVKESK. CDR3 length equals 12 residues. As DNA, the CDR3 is TGTGCCTGGGACAGGGGGTTCGACGAGCAGTACTTC. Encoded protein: CAWDRGFDEQYF.